There are many counts of the clone carrying this T cell receptor (beta chain). Its target is unknown. This entry comes from a study of blood T cells in healthy people across ages. Study-level background: The capture of about one barcoded beta molecule per two T cells was achieved by template switching. Regarding the study as a whole: Unknown CMV status may confound age-related changes in expanded clones. Those diversity estimates obtained from one million T cells were thought to be underestimates.

Sample-barcoded 5' priming and a J-beta primer mix drove a second PCR of about 7 to 12 cycles. Via MiXCR, TCRdb re-called the 5' RACE reads, giving one row per CDR3 protein. The data hold fewer than 800,000 distinct CDR3 sequences, with 32% observed a single time. The clonotype comes from a woman of 80 years or more in good health. Sequenced input: blood.

The CDR3 region has the DNA TGTGCCAGCAGCCCCCGGGACAGGGGAACCCATGAGCAGTTCTTC. It translates to CASSPRDRGTHEQFF. The chain carries TRBV7-9 and TRBJ2-1; 10 nucleotides align to TRBD1. This CDR3 region has 15 residues. Germline lookup yields CDR1 SEHNR and CDR2 FQNEAQ (reference sequence). The ends lost 5 bases at V and 8 bases at J; junction bases unmatched: 9.